The 6 T cell receptor beta chains reported below all come from one sample, sequenced in a study of T cells in Graves' hyperthyroidism and ophthalmopathy. RNA transcripts yielded amplified TCR beta CDR3 regions. Primed by the HTBI set, a first-round RT-PCR was run on the TCR CDR3. TCRdb processed the multiplex PCR reads anew with MiXCR; each CDR3 protein has one entry. The sample has 300,000 to 450,000 distinct CDR3 sequences; 15% to 20% are singletons. Sample: blood. These receptors were obtained from a young woman with Graves' hyperthyroidism that later progressed to Graves' ophthalmopathy.

V usage is TRBV5-1 and J usage is TRBJ2-1, with D unclear. Deletions cut 3 bases from V and 10 bases from J, with 11 bases between. Germline V gene lookup returns CDR1 SGHRS and CDR2 YFSETQ. CDR3 length: 12 residues. CDR3 protein: CASSSPDDEQFF. CDR3 bases: TGCGCCAGCAGCTCCCCCGACGACGAGCAGTTCTTC.

The chain carries TRBV10-2 and TRBJ2-3, with a tentative D call TRBD2 (5 bases). The germline V gene encodes CDR1 WSHSY and CDR2 SAAADI. V lost 9 bases and J 0 bases, leaving 16 bases between the germline ends. The CDR3 is made up of 15 amino acids. Here the CDR3 reads CASGKREPSTDTQYF. CDR3 nucleotides: TGCGCCAGTGGGAAGAGGGAGCCCAGCACAGATACGCAGTATTTT.

This clonotype was counted between two and nine times. A much larger clone differs from this one at a single base, so this may be a read error. The chain recombines TRBV28 with TRBJ2-3; TRBD2 aligns across 7 bases. CDR3 length: 15 residues. V shed 5 bases, J shed 3 bases, and the junction held 8 bases outside the gene matches. Germline CDR1 and CDR2: MDHEN and SYDVKM. The CDR3 here is CASSEGGSMTDTQYF. The CDR3 bases are TGTGCCAGCAGTGAGGGAGGGAGTATGACAGATACGCAGTATTTT.

This clonotype was recorded at least ten times. This chain connects TRBV3-1 to TRBJ2-7; 10 bases fit TRBD1. The CDR3 length is 17 residues. Germline lookup yields CDR1 LGHDT and CDR2 YNNKEL (reference sequence). Germline trimming cut 10 bases from V and 2 bases from J; bases unmatched to any gene: 17. CDR3 loop: CATGKRAPGQGTYEQYF. The CDR3 nucleotides read TGTGCCACCGGGAAGAGAGCGCCGGGACAGGGGACCTACGAGCAGTACTTC.

This clonotype appeared a few times. This chain connects TRBV2 to TRBJ2-2; 9 positions agree with TRBD1. CDR1 and CDR2 (germline): SNHLY, FYNNEI. V gave up 7 bases and J gave up 1 base; unmatched junction bases: 4. This CDR3 contains 15 residues. The CDR3: CASTLDRGNTGELFF. The DNA of the CDR3 is TGTGCCAGCACTTTGGACAGGGGGAACACCGGGGAGCTGTTTTTT.

This clonotype was recorded at least ten times. The chain employs TRBV4-2 and TRBJ2-7; D is unresolved. The length of the CDR3 is 13 residues. The V gene's germline CDR1 is LGHNA and CDR2 YNFKEQ. The V gene lost 1 base and the J gene lost 6 bases, with 10 bases spanning the gap. As DNA, the CDR3 is TGTGCCAGCAGCCAAGGGACCACCGGCGAGCAGTACTTC. It is translated as CASSQGTTGEQYF.